This TCR beta chain was profiled in a study of blood T cells in healthy people across ages. Study-wide findings and caveats: TCR beta diversity per million T cells fell roughly linearly with age.

This clonotype was observed a handful of times. Its cognate antigen is unknown. A second PCR of roughly 7 to 11 cycles used a sample-barcoded 5' primer and a J-beta primer mix. Each cDNA molecule was tagged by a template-switch adaptor that had 12 random nucleotides. MiXCR, applied by TCRdb to the 5' RACE reads, yields one record per CDR3 protein. The repertoire has roughly 560,000 distinct CDR3 sequences, under 30% of them found once; the top ten carry approximately 10%. Trimming removed 2 bases from V and 1 base from J; junction bases left unmatched: 8. The CDR3 covers 17 residues. Germline loops: CDR1 SGHTA, CDR2 FQGNSA. This sample was shared with a second study, whose subject was T cells of mothers and their children. That paper states: The analysis detected no persistent microchimeric T cell clones.

The sample consisted of blood. This TCR derives from a boy younger than 18 in good health. This rearrangement joins TRBV7-2 to TRBJ2-1, with TRBD1 matching 7 bases. In DNA form, the CDR3 reads TGTGCCAGCAGCTTATGGGCAGGGGACAGTTCCTACAATGAGCAGTTCTTC. Amino acids: CASSLWAGDSSYNEQFF.